Shown below are 6 T cell receptor beta chains from a single sample sequenced in a study of CD8 T cells in ankylosing spondylitis. Findings and caveats of the study: Within ankylosing spondylitis blood, a TCR beta motif made up of seven to nine highly homologous variants appeared to be characteristic.

TCRdb re-derived calls from the 5' RACE reads in MiXCR, one entry per CDR3 protein. The data show hundreds of thousands of distinct CDR3 sequences, roughly a quarter seen once. The antigens of these receptors remain unknown. The material sequenced was blood, either unsorted or a sorted T cell fraction (not recorded which). The receptor set was obtained from a male donor with ankylosing spondylitis.

This clonotype has ten or more counts. CDR3 DNA sequence: TGCGCCAGCAGCCAAGCCGGGACAGGCAATCAGCCCCAGCATTTT. It encodes CASSQAGTGNQPQHF. The chain joins TRBV4-1 to TRBJ1-5, with 7 positions matching TRBD1. Trimming took 1 base from V and 2 from J; bases not matched to a gene: 2. The CDR3 contains 15 residues. From germline, CDR1 is MGHRA and CDR2 YSYEKL.

The rearrangement links TRBV2 to TRBJ2-1; 7 bases are a match to TRBD2. CDR3 size: 14 residues. Trimming cost V 4 bases and J 3 bases; bases outside gene matches: 3. Germline CDR1 and CDR2: SNHLY and FYNNEI. DNA of the CDR3: TGTGCCAGCAGTGGGCTAGCGGACTACAATGAGCAGTTCTTC. This encodes CASSGLADYNEQFF.

V and J are TRBV18 and TRBJ1-2; possibly TRBD1 for D (6 bases). This CDR3 is built from 13 residues. Looked up from germline, CDR1 is KGHSH and CDR2 is LQKENI. V was clipped by 2 bases and J by 3 bases, with 7 bases between them. Written as DNA, the CDR3 is TGTGCCAGCTCACCAAGGACAGACTATGGCTACACCTTC. Amino acid sequence: CASSPRTDYGYTF. Complete variable domain (other parts from reference TRBV18 and TRBJ1-2): NAGVMQNPRHLVRRRGQEARLRCSPMKGHSHVYWYRQLPEEGLKFMVYLQKENIIDESGMPKERFSAEFPKEGPSILRIQQVVRGDSAAYFCASSPRTDYGYTFGSGTRLTVV.

The chain combines TRBV30 with TRBJ1-4; D unresolved. Trimming removed 3 bases from V and 3 bases from J, with 5 bases in between. This CDR3 is 12 amino acids long. CDR1 and CDR2 (germline): GTSNPN, SVGIG (reference sequence). CDR3 loop: CAWSDPNEKLFF. The DNA for the CDR3 is TGTGCCTGGAGCGACCCTAATGAAAAACTGTTTTTT.

A few counts support this clonotype. V gene TRBV7-2 combines with J gene TRBJ2-1, with 7 nucleotides matching TRBD2. CDR3 length: 15 amino acids. Trimming cost V 0 bases and J 7 bases; bases outside gene matches: 6. The germline CDR1 and CDR2 sequences are SGHTA and FQGNSA. The CDR3 bases are TGTGCCAGCAGCTTAGCAACTGGGAGGGGAAATGAGCAGTTCTTC. This sequence encodes CASSLATGRGNEQFF.

This clonotype was observed a few times. One end of the junction is discordant with germline, which a read error may explain. The chain uses TRBV5-1 and TRBJ1-3; D may be TRBD1 (6 bases). The CDR3 spans 15 residues. Per germline, CDR1 SGHRS and CDR2 YFSETQ. Here the CDR3 reads CASRLDSGSGNTIYF. CDR3 sequence (DNA): TGCGCCAGCAGATTGGACAGCGGCTCTGGAAACACCATATATTTT.